Following are 29 T cell receptor beta chains from one sample sequenced in a study of blood T cell repertoires in COVID-19 (dated by TCRdb to between 2020 and 2021). The library came from the immunoSEQ multiplex PCR assay. The source is immuneACCESS, and TCRdb retained only in-frame sequences with V and J called. Part of the clones is not carried over; for the studies checked, unresolved V genes explain less than half of this, and the remainder is unexplained. Counted in this sample were more than 70,000 clones; over 80% of them appeared once. The top ten hold over 3.5% of the sample. Sequencing input: peripheral blood. The receptors here all came from a woman aged 45-60 years in a cohort sampled during active COVID-19.

The J gene is TRBJ2-1, the V gene TRBV6-5; 7 nucleotides align to TRBD1. The germline gives CDR1 MNHEY, CDR2 SVGAGI. This CDR3 has 15 residues. Germline trimming cut 6 bases from V and 0 bases from J; bases unmatched to any gene: 5. CDR3 protein: CASRPGQSSYNEQFF. The CDR3 bases are TGTGCCAGCAGGCCGGGACAGAGCTCCTACAATGAGCAGTTCTTC.

This chain uses TRBV27 with TRBJ2-6; TRBD1 agrees at 8 bases. V lost 7 bases, J lost 2 bases, and 10 bases stayed unmatched. This CDR3 contains 17 residues. Germline values: CDR1 MNHEY, CDR2 SMNVEV (reference sequence). In nucleotides, the CDR3 is TGTGCCAGCACCCCTGGACAGGGAGGCGCTGGGGCCAACGTCCTGACTTTC. Amino acid sequence: CASTPGQGGAGANVLTF.

This clone was seen only once. The chain couples TRBV3-1 (or the pseudogene TRBV3-2) to TRBJ2-2; D is ambiguous. The CDR3 contains 14 residues. Trimming took 1 base from V and 6 from J, leaving 9 bases between them. Germline V gene lookup returns CDR1 LGHDT and CDR2 YNNKEL (reference sequence). The CDR3 DNA follows: TGTGCCAGCAGCCAAGCCGAGGTCGCCGGGGAGCTGTTTTTT. Residues: CASSQAEVAGELFF.

This chain joins TRBV6-2 or TRBV6-3 and TRBJ2-7, with 8 positions matching TRBD2. Per the germline V gene, CDR1 is MNHEY and CDR2 is SVGEGT. This CDR3 spans 18 amino acids. With V trimmed by 2 bases and J by 4 bases, 16 bases remained unmatched. The CDR3 nucleotides read TGTGCCAGCAGTTACCCCTCAGCTGGCCGGGGGGGCCTGTACGAGCAGTACTTC. Translated: CASSYPSAGRGGLYEQYF.

The genes are TRBV5-4 and TRBJ1-6; weak D call: TRBD1 (5 bases). This CDR3 has 16 residues. The germline CDR1 and CDR2 sequences are SGHNT and YYREEE (reference sequence). V was cut by 5 bases and J by 6 bases, with 18 bases left in between. In DNA form, the CDR3 reads TGTGCCAGCAGATCAACCGGGACGGGAGGTAATTCACCCCTCCACTTT. Translated: CASRSTGTGGNSPLHF. The complete variable domain, with remaining parts taken from reference TRBV5-4 and TRBJ1-6, reads ETGVTQSPTHLIKTRGQQVTLRCSSQSGHNTVSWYQQALGQGPQFIFQYYREEENGRGNFPPRFSGLQFPNYSSELNVNALELDDSALYLCASRSTGTGGNSPLHFGNGTRLTVT.

This sequence joins TRBV6-5 and TRBJ1-1; 7 bases line up with TRBD1. The ends lost 4 bases at V and 3 bases at J; junction bases unmatched: 8. Germline CDR1 is MNHEY and CDR2 is SVGAGI. The CDR3 sequence is 15 residues long. The CDR3 nucleotides are TGTGCCAGCAGTTCCCAGGGGACAGACTACACTGAAGCTTTCTTT. Encoded protein: CASSSQGTDYTEAFF.

The chain joins TRBV28 to TRBJ1-2; 10 bases match TRBD1. V was pared by 1 base and J by 5 bases, with 13 bases of the junction left unmatched. Germline CDR1 reads MDHEN; CDR2 reads SYDVKM. This CDR3 region has 18 residues. The CDR3 here is CASSLFKDRGWRGYGYTF. The CDR3 DNA reads TGTGCCAGCAGTTTATTCAAGGACAGGGGGTGGCGGGGATATGGCTACACCTTC.

V gene TRBV5-1 combines with J gene TRBJ2-7, with a tentative D call TRBD1 (6 bases). The CDR3 runs 14 residues. V lost 2 bases, J lost 7 bases, and 16 bases lay in between. The germline V gene has CDR1 SGHRS and CDR2 YFSETQ. The CDR3 DNA reads TGCGCCAGCAGCTTTGGGGGCCCTATAGGTGAGCAGTACTTC. Its translation is CASSFGGPIGEQYF.

This sequence joins TRBV12-3 or TRBV12-4 and TRBJ2-7, with unresolved D. V lost 6 bases to trimming and J lost 12 bases, with 18 bases between them. The CDR3 totals 12 residues. The CDR3 nucleotides are TGTGCCAGCAGCCGCGGAAGAGTGAGGCCGTACTTC. It encodes CASSRGRVRPYF.

This sequence joins TRBV6-5 and TRBJ2-5; a weak D match, TRBD2 (8 bases). The CDR3 has 15 residues. CDR1 MNHEY and CDR2 SVGAGI come from the germline V gene. The germline V and J ends were trimmed by 7 bases and 7 bases, with 22 bases remaining between them. The CDR3 DNA follows: TGTGCCAGCACGCCCGGGAGGGGGCCCAGTGGGACCCAGTACTTC. Translated, it gives CASTPGRGPSGTQYF.

The J gene is TRBJ1-1, the V gene TRBV18; D might be TRBD1 (5 bases). This CDR3 region has 15 residues. Germline CDR1 and CDR2: KGHSH and LQKENI. Trimming took off 1 base at V and 4 bases at J, with 13 bases between the two ends. The DNA of the CDR3 is TGTGCCAGCTCACCACGTCCGGACACAACCACTGAAGCTTTCTTT. Protein: CASSPRPDTTTEAFF.

The chain has TRBV6-4 and TRBJ1-2, with 9 bases that match TRBD1. Germline V gives CDR1 MRHNA, CDR2 SNTAGT. The CDR3 is 13 residues long. Trimming cost V 7 bases and J 8 bases; bases outside gene matches: 8. CDR3 bases: TGTGCCAGCAAACGGACAGGGGCTGGCGGCTACACCTTC. It translates to CASKRTGAGGYTF.

The chain links TRBV9 to TRBJ2-3; no reliable D call. The CDR3 has 13 amino acids. Germline-derived CDR1 and CDR2 are SGDLS and YYNGEE. Trimming removed 3 bases at V and 4 bases at J, with 9 bases between. In nucleotides, the CDR3 is TGTGCCAGCAGCGGAATGAGCGCAGATACGCAGTATTTT. Its protein is CASSGMSADTQYF.

The CDR3 region is CASSQQGGDEKLFF. The CDR3 DNA follows: TGTGCCAGCAGCCAACAGGGGGGAGATGAAAAACTGTTTTTT. This sequence joins TRBV28 and TRBJ1-4; 8 bases align to TRBD1. Germline V gene sequence: CDR1 MDHEN, CDR2 SYDVKM. V lost 6 bases, J lost 6 bases, and 6 bases stayed unmatched. This CDR3 comprises 14 residues.

The CDR3 region is CASSGRVYGYTF. The CDR3 DNA sequence: TGTGCCAGCAGTGGACGGGTCTATGGCTACACCTTC. The rearrangement uses TRBV2 and TRBJ1-2; D is uncertain. V shed 4 bases and J shed 4 bases, with 7 bases lying between them. Germline values: CDR1 SNHLY, CDR2 FYNNEI. This CDR3 is built from 12 residues.

The chain couples TRBV7-9 to TRBJ1-4; weak D call: TRBD1 (5 bases). V lost 5 bases and J 11 bases, leaving 24 bases between the germline ends. This CDR3 spans 16 amino acids. Germline V lookup: CDR1 SEHNR, CDR2 FQNEAQ (reference sequence). The CDR3 sequence is CASSPPGGGAKGKLFF. The CDR3 DNA reads TGTGCCAGCAGCCCCCCCGGGGGTGGCGCTAAGGGGAAACTGTTTTTT. Full variable domain (outside the CDR3, taken from reference TRBV7-9 and TRBJ1-4): DTGVSQNPRHKITKRGQNVTFRCDPISEHNRLYWYRQTLGQGPEFLTYFQNEAQLEKSRLLSDRFSAERPKGSFSTLEIQRTEQGDSAMYLCASSPPGGGAKGKLFFGSGTQLSVL.

The V and J genes are TRBV7-2 and TRBJ2-7; 8 positions match TRBD2. CDR1 is SGHTA, CDR2 FQGNSA, per germline. The junction had 7 bases not matched to a gene; V was cut back by 1 base and J by 2 bases. CDR3 size: 16 residues. The CDR3 loop is CASSLVAGGGTYEQYF. The CDR3 nucleotides are TGTGCCAGCAGCTTAGTGGCGGGGGGCGGAACCTACGAGCAGTACTTC.

V gene TRBV2 combines with J gene TRBJ2-3, with 13 bases fitting TRBD2. Germline CDR1 is SNHLY and CDR2 is FYNNEI. This CDR3 region has 15 residues. V dropped 6 bases and J dropped 3; count of bases not matched to a gene: 3. CDR3 protein: CASSPGLAGTDTQYF. In nucleotides, the CDR3 is TGTGCCAGCAGCCCGGGACTAGCGGGGACAGATACGCAGTATTTT.

Only one count was recorded for this clone. The V gene is TRBV4-1, the J gene TRBJ1-6, with 7 positions matching TRBD1. The CDR3 runs to 20 residues. Germline-derived CDR1 and CDR2 are MGHRA and YSYEKL. The trim removed 1 base at V and 10 bases at J, leaving 22 bases unmatched. CDR3 in amino acids: CASSQASRTGPKGLGSPLHF. For the CDR3, the DNA is TGCGCCAGCAGCCAAGCTTCCAGGACAGGACCAAAAGGGTTGGGGTCACCCCTCCACTTT.

The CDR3 loop is CASSLAGVAEQFF. CDR3 in DNA: TGTGCCAGCAGCTTGGCGGGAGTGGCTGAGCAGTTCTTC. The chain joins TRBV11-3 to TRBJ2-1; 7 nucleotides agree with TRBD2. V gave up 3 bases and J gave up 9 bases; unmatched junction bases: 5. Per the germline V gene, CDR1 is SGHNT and CDR2 is YENEEA. There are 13 residues in the CDR3.

Only one count was recorded for this clone. The same CDR3 arises from other DNA sequences in this sample as well. The gene calls are TRBV2 and TRBJ2-5, with TRBD1 identical over 8 bases. The junction had 1 base not matched to a gene; V was cut back by 6 bases and J by 4 bases. CDR1 is SNHLY and CDR2 is FYNNEI in the germline V gene. CDR3 size: 12 residues. The CDR3 DNA follows: TGTGCCAGCAGGGACAGGGTAGAGACCCAGTACTTC. Its protein product is CASRDRVETQYF.

The chain joins TRBV28 to TRBJ2-3; D not certain. V was trimmed by 2 bases and J by 0 bases, leaving 6 bases between them. There are 14 residues in the CDR3. Germline assignment: CDR1 MDHEN and CDR2 SYDVKM. CDR3 amino acids: CASSLRGSTDTQYF. CDR3 DNA sequence: TGTGCCAGCAGTTTAAGAGGCAGCACAGATACGCAGTATTTT. The complete variable domain, with remaining parts taken from reference TRBV28 and TRBJ2-3, reads DVKVTQSSRYLVKRTGEKVFLECVQDMDHENMFWYRQDPGLGLRLIYFSYDVKMKEKGDIPEGYSVSREKKERFSLILESASTNQTSMYLCASSLRGSTDTQYFGPGTRLTVL.

The rearrangement uses TRBV7-3 and TRBJ2-1, with 8 bases matching TRBD1. The CDR3 runs to 16 residues. Germline CDR1 SGHTA, CDR2 FQGTGA. V lost 6 bases, J lost 0 bases, and 7 bases stayed unmatched. The CDR3 region is CASSQTGGSSYNEQFF. CDR3 sequence (DNA): TGTGCCAGCAGTCAAACAGGGGGAAGCTCCTACAATGAGCAGTTCTTC.

The chain recombines TRBV19 with TRBJ2-3; no clear D. V lost 3 bases and J 0 bases, leaving 7 bases between the germline ends. The CDR3 is made up of 14 amino acids. Per germline, CDR1 LNHDA and CDR2 SQIVND (reference sequence). CDR3 loop: CASSITVSTDTQYF. The CDR3 coding sequence is TGTGCCAGTAGTATCACAGTTAGCACAGATACGCAGTATTTT.

The rearrangement uses TRBV28 and TRBJ1-4, with D unclear. Trimming stripped 2 bases from V and 10 bases from J, with 11 bases between. The CDR3 consists of 13 residues. CDR1 and CDR2 (germline): MDHEN, SYDVKM. The CDR3: CASSLGPLGKLFF. In DNA form, the CDR3 reads TGTGCCAGCAGTTTAGGGCCGCTCGGAAAACTGTTTTTT.

This chain links TRBV9 with TRBJ1-4, with 7 bases aligning to TRBD1. The CDR3 extends over 14 amino acids. V lost 3 bases and J lost 8; bases outside the gene matches: 7. CDR1 and CDR2 (germline): SGDLS, YYNGEE. The CDR3 protein is CASSAGQPTEKLFF. Here the CDR3 DNA reads TGTGCCAGCAGCGCGGGACAGCCGACGGAAAAACTGTTTTTT.

The chain links TRBV5-1 to TRBJ2-7, with 8 bases lining up with TRBD2. Germline V gene lookup returns CDR1 SGHRS and CDR2 YFSETQ. This CDR3 contains 20 residues. With V trimmed by 3 bases and J by 0 bases, 20 bases remained unmatched. The CDR3 region has the DNA TGCGCCAGCAGCTCGAACCCGCGGGGGGCGACCTTAGGTGGCTCCTACGAGCAGTACTTC. It specifies CASSSNPRGATLGGSYEQYF.

The chain uses TRBV28 and TRBJ1-2; the match to TRBD1 covers 7 bases. The ends lost 4 bases at V and 4 bases at J; junction bases unmatched: 6. From germline, CDR1 is MDHEN and CDR2 SYDVKM. CDR3 size: 14 residues. The DNA of the CDR3 is TGTGCCAGCAGTTCCGGAGACAGGGCCTATGGCTACACCTTC. Its protein product is CASSSGDRAYGYTF.

The V call is TRBV29-1, the J call TRBJ1-1, with TRBD1 matching over 8 bases. The trim removed 5 bases at V and 3 bases at J, leaving 2 bases unmatched. CDR1 is SQVTM and CDR2 is ANQGSEA in the germline V gene. This CDR3 comprises 12 residues. CDR3 sequence: CSVPDRDTEAFF. The CDR3 nucleotides read TGCAGCGTTCCGGACAGGGACACTGAAGCTTTCTTT.